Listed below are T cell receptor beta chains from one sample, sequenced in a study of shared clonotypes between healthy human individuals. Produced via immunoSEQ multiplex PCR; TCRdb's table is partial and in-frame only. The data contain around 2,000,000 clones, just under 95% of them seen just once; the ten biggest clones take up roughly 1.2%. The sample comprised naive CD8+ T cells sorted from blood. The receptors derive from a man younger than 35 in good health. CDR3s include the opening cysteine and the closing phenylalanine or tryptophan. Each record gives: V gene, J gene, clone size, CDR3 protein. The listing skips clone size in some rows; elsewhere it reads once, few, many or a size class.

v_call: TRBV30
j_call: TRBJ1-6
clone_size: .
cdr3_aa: CAWSEDSAYSPLHF

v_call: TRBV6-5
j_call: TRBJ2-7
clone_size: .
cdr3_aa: CASSYSWGSEQYF

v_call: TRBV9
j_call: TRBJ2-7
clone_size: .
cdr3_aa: CASSVGAGEMTYEQYF

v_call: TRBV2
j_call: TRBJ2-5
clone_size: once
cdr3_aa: CASKGAQETQYF

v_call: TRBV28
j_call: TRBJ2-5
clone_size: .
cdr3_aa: CASSWTVRETQYF

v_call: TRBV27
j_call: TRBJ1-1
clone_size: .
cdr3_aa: CASSLWASSEAFF

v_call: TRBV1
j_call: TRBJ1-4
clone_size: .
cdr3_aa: CTSSQLQGVTNEKLFF

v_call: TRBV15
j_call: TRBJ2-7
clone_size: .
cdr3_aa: CATSSDREDYYEQYF

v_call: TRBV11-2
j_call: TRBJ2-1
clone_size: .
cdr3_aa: CASSLGGEQFF

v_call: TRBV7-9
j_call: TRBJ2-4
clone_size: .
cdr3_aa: CASSLGQGRGYIQYF

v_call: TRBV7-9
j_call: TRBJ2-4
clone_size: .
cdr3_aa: CASSLAFGQGDIQYF

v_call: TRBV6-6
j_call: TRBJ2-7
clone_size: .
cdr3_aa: CASGDRGLSYEQYF

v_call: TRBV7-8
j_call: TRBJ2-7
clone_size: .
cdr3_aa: CASSPGGTGFYEQYF

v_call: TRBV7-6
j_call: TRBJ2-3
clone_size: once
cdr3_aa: CASSSLLAGGSDTQYF

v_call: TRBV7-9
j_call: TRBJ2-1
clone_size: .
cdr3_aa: CASSLALAGGGNEQFF

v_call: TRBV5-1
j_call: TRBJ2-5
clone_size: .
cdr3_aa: CASSLLPLSGETQYF

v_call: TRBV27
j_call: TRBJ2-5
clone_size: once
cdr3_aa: CASSLLAGGYRETQYF

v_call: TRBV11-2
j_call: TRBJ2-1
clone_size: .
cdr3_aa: CASSLRTGTSGINEQFF

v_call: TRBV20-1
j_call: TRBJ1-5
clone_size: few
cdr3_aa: CSARTGQPQHF

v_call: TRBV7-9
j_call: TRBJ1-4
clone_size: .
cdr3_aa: CASSSLGVSEKLFF

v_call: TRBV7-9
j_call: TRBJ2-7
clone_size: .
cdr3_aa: CASSLGWGTSGYEQYF

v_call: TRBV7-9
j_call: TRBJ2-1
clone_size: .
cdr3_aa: CASSPPGADEQFF

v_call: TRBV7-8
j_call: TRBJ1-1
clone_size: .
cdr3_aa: CASSETGMMNTEAFF

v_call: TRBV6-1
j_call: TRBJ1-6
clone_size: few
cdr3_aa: CASSESPMPPLHF